This T cell receptor beta chain derives from a study of blood T cell repertoires in COVID-19. Overall study: T cells, B-cell-depleted T cells, or PBMCs supplied cDNA or gDNA.

This study enrolled people aged about 18 to 100 from roughly 22 US geographic areas. The germline V gene has CDR1 SGHDT and CDR2 YYEEEE. The CDR3 loop spans 15 amino acids. Trimming cost V 2 bases and J 0 bases, with 11 bases left between them. Produced via immunoSEQ multiplex PCR; TCRdb's table is partial and in-frame only. Of 290,000 or so clones in the sample, roughly 90% were seen once. The clonotype originates from a woman aged 18 to 35 with acute COVID-19. V gene TRBV5-6 combines with J gene TRBJ1-1; D ambiguous. The material sequenced was PBMCs or T cells enriched from blood (not recorded which). CDR3 in amino acids: CASSLPSRLNTEAFF. CDR3 nucleotides: TGTGCCAGCAGCTTACCAAGCAGGCTGAACACTGAAGCTTTCTTT. Full variable domain (remainder filled in from reference TRBV5-6 and TRBJ1-1): DAGVTQSPTHLIKTRGQQVTLRCSPKSGHDTVSWYQQALGQGPQFIFQYYEEEERQRGNFPDRFSGHQFPNYSSELNVNALLLGDSALYLCASSLPSRLNTEAFFGQGTRLTVV.